This T cell receptor (beta chain) was profiled in a study of shared clonotypes between healthy human individuals (dated by TCRdb to the early 2020s). About the full investigation: The cohort included three men and two women between 18 and 49 years of age. Blood TCR repertoires of a handful of healthy adults were deeply sequenced to estimate repertoire size and the extent of clonotype sharing between individuals. For each donor, CD4 naive and CD4 memory were each given three plates, CD8 naive was given two plates, and CD8 memory was given one plate. Libraries were prepared and TCR repertoires were sequenced by different laboratories using diverse techniques, in order to increase sequencing depth and limit assay-specific biases. Per donor, leukapheresis produced somewhere between about 0.8 and 9 billion PBMCs.

The donors were healthy, HIV-negative adults with no recently reported acute infections or vaccinations. Only Caucasian adults living in Nashville, Tennessee, USA were represented among the donors. CD4+ T cells were enriched through magnetic negative selection, after which naive cells were positively selected on CD45RA and the remaining negative fraction served as the memory subset. Blood was obtained by leukapheresis, after which PBMCs were separated by Ficoll-Histopaque density gradient centrifugation and cryopreserved in liquid nitrogen vapor phase. Analytical flow cytometry was used to check the purity and quantity of every magnetically sorted T cell population. Each sorted fraction had its genomic DNA isolated and then quantified by UV absorbance on a Nanodrop 2000c. Points the paper makes about the study in general: When a few donors were compared, the shared fraction of clonotypes was approximately 5% for naive CD4, 3.5% for naive CD8, roughly 2.5% for memory CD4, and 0.35% to 0.4% for memory CD8. Incomplete sequencing was indicated by rarefaction of sorted-subset datasets, despite the large sequencing depth. Naive subsets generally had larger estimated clonotype richness than memory subsets did. Because the study included only a small number of donors, the genetic and exposure-history diversity represented was limited. Pairwise subsampling led to the expectation that sequencing depth would affect the degree of clonotype sharing among donors. Sampling was limited to blood, and TCR repertoires in tissue likely differ from TCR repertoires in blood. Compared with non-shared clonotypes, clonotypes shared by all four sorted-subset donors had higher generation probabilities.

Notes on this clone: The target of this receptor is not known. No clone much larger than this one lies a single base away; base qualities are absent.

Reading the germline V gene gives CDR1 LGHNA and CDR2 YSLEER. The CDR3 spans 17 residues, from the cysteine through the phenylalanine. Only the CDR3 region is kept as DNA, spanning 51 bases read in frame from base 1. Ends trimmed: V by 0 bases, J by 10 bases; bases unmatched to a gene: 13. Using the deep immunoSEQ assay, multiplex PCR amplified TCR CDR3 regions from genomic DNA. Extracted genomic DNA from each cell subset was distributed evenly across all wells of several immunoSEQ 96-well plates, and each plate was treated as a replicate. For sorted subsets, around 0.2 ug genomic DNA, equal to about 30,000 T cell genomes, was loaded into each replicate PCR. Purified libraries were quantified with a Qubit 3.0 fluorometer, sized on a Bioanalyzer 2100, and re-quantified with the KAPA Library Quantification kit. Each immunoSEQ 96-well plate was sequenced on its own single-read 150-cycle Illumina NextSeq 550 flow cell. The source study handled its data this way. The immunoSEQ output contained only junctional sequences without quality scores, so filtering could not match that applied to full-length reads. Sequences were annotated with PyIR, a Python wrapper for IgBLAST v1.9, and V/J genes and CDR3 were assigned using IMGT germline references. Reads with weak V/J assignments (E-value above 1e-6), missing CDR3, stop codons, out-of-frame junctions, or ambiguous translated residues were removed. V3J clonotypes were defined as sequences sharing an identical inferred V gene, J gene, and CDR3 amino acid sequence. Percentage overlap between repertoires was computed as shared unique clonotypes divided by the size of the smaller repertoire. RTK rarefaction, the Chao1 estimator, and Recon v2.1 estimates of unobserved clonotypes were used to assess repertoire richness. Generation probabilities for all TCRbeta clonotypes obtained by the gDNA method from a handful of donors were computed using OLGA. This immuneACCESS table, as held by TCRdb, lists in-frame sequences with V and J called but not all clones. Of the missing ones, under half trace to an unresolved V gene in checked studies; the others have no known cause. D and trimming were read from the DNA, whereas the V and J calls and clone size are those reported in that table. Recorded for this sample are approximately 2.4 million clones; nearly 97% of them occurred a single time. The ten largest clones take up around 0.13% of the sample.

The clonotype was recovered from a man between 18 and 35 years old in good health. Source material: naive CD4+ T cells sorted from blood. The sample's cell subset or site label, in plain terms: CD45RA+ positively selected. The V and J segments used are TRBV4-3 and TRBJ2-1; 9 middle bases align to TRBD2. The sequenced DNA is TGCGCCAGCAGCCAAGATTGGGCTAGCGGGACGTACGGGGAGCAGTTCTTC. Translated, it gives CASSQDWASGTYGEQFF.